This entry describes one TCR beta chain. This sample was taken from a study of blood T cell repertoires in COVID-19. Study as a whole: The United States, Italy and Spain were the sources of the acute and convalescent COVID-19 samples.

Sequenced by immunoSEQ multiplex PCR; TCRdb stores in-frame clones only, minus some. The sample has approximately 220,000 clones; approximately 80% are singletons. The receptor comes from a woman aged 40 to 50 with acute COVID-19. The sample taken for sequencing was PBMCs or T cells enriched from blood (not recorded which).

The CDR3 is CASSLRMDQETQYF. CDR3 bases: TGTGCCAGCAGCCTGCGTATGGACCAAGAGACCCAGTACTTC. The V gene is TRBV7-2, the J gene TRBJ2-5; D call uncertain. This CDR3 comprises 14 residues. From germline, CDR1 is SGHTA and CDR2 FQGNSA. Trimming pared 5 bases from V and 0 bases from J, leaving 10 bases between. Looking up the rest from reference TRBV7-2 and TRBJ2-5 gives the full variable domain: GAGVSQSPSNKVTEKGKDVELRCDPISGHTALYWYRQSLGQGLEFLIYFQGNSAPDKSGLPSDRFSAERTGGSVSTLTIQRTQQEDSAVYLCASSLRMDQETQYFGPGTRLLVL.